This TCR beta chain was identified during a study of T cell responses to AZD1222 COVID-19 vaccine. The repertoire was sequenced with immunoSEQ multiplex PCR; TCRdb's copy has only in-frame clones and lacks some. Here the sample spans 100,000 to 150,000 clones, more than 70% being singletons. The V segment lost 0 bases and the J segment 10 bases; nucleotides outside the gene matches: 11. Germline-derived CDR1 and CDR2 are LGHNA and YSLEER. This CDR3 is built from 16 residues. The source is an adult who received the AZD1222 COVID-19 vaccine. This chain joins TRBV4-3 and TRBJ2-1; 8 bases are a match to TRBD2. The material was peripheral blood, obtained 28 days after the second AZD1222 dose. The DNA for the CDR3 is TGCGCCAGCAGCCAAGATAATTTGAGGACTAGCTTGGAGCAGTTCTTC. As protein: CASSQDNLRTSLEQFF.